This T cell receptor (beta chain) comes out of a study of blood T cell repertoires in COVID-19. Study context: T cells, B-cell-depleted T cells, or PBMCs supplied cDNA or gDNA.

This clone was picked up a small number of times. From germline, CDR1 is SQVTM and CDR2 ANQGSEA. CDR3 length: 17 residues. The J segment lost 4 bases and the V segment lost 7 bases, leaving 16 bases of the junction unmatched. The assay was immunoSEQ multiplex PCR, and TCRdb's table has in-frame clones only and misses some. The repertoire holds 110,000 or so clones, with 75% to 90% as singletons. The TCR sequence derives from a woman between 45 and 65 years old with acute or convalescent COVID-19. Material for sequencing was peripheral blood. The chain uses TRBV29-1 and TRBJ1-1; 12 positions match TRBD1. The CDR3 DNA is TGCAGCGCCGAAGGGACAGGGGGCATTAGTGGATTCACTGAAGCTTTCTTT. It specifies CSAEGTGGISGFTEAFF.